Shown below are 17 T cell receptor beta chains from a single sample sequenced in a study of blood T cell repertoires in COVID-19. Clones were read by immunoSEQ multiplex PCR, and TCRdb kept only the in-frame ones, dropping some. This table holds approximately 280,000 clones, roughly 89% found once. The material sequenced was peripheral blood. Receptors originate from a man between 35 and 55 years old with acute or convalescent COVID-19.

A note on this clone: The germline gene is not matched at one end of the junction; a read error may be the cause. The genes are TRBV11-3 and TRBJ2-7, with D perhaps matching TRBD1 (6 bases). Germline V gives CDR1 SGHNT, CDR2 YENEEA. The CDR3 loop spans 14 amino acids. Here the CDR3 DNA reads TGTGCCAGCAGCTACCGGGACACCTCCGACGAGCAGTACTTC. Residues: CASSYRDTSDEQYF.

The chain links TRBV7-6 to TRBJ2-7; D ambiguous. The V end was cut by 3 bases, the J end by 5 bases, with 17 bases between. Germline loops: CDR1 SGHVS, CDR2 FNYEAQ. The CDR3 length is 15 residues. CDR3 sequence (DNA): TGTGCCAGCAGCTTTGGAGCAGAGAGTACTGACGAGCAGTACTTC. Translation: CASSFGAESTDEQYF.

The chain recombines TRBV7-8 with TRBJ1-1; possibly TRBD1 for D (5 bases). CDR3 length equals 14 residues. The V end was cut by 5 bases, the J end by 5 bases, with 15 bases between. The germline V gene has CDR1 SGHVS and CDR2 FQNEAQ. The CDR3 spells CASSRLLGGTEAFF. Here the CDR3 DNA reads TGTGCCAGCAGCCGTCTATTGGGGGGAACTGAAGCTTTCTTT.

V is TRBV18 and J is TRBJ2-7; 10 nucleotides align to TRBD1. This CDR3 contains 14 residues. Losses at the gene ends were 9 bases for V and 4 bases for J; bases not matched to a gene: 9. Germline V lookup: CDR1 KGHSH, CDR2 LQKENI. The chain's CDR3 is CASFTGTGAYEQYF. The CDR3 region has the DNA TGTGCCAGTTTTACCGGGACAGGGGCTTACGAGCAGTACTTC.

The chain is built from TRBV10-3 and TRBJ2-7; tentative D call: TRBD1 (6 bases). Germline CDR1 and CDR2: ENHRY and SYGVKD. Between the trimmed V and J ends, which lost 7 bases and 4 bases, there was a span of 11 bases. The CDR3 consists of 12 residues. This CDR3 is CAIKLQGYEQYF. The CDR3 nucleotides read TGTGCCATCAAGTTACAGGGTTACGAGCAGTACTTC.

The V gene is TRBV28, the J gene TRBJ1-5, with D perhaps matching TRBD1 (6 bases). CDR1 is MDHEN, CDR2 SYDVKM, per germline. The CDR3 length is 14 residues. The germline V and J ends were trimmed by 6 bases and 0 bases, with 9 bases remaining between them. As DNA, the CDR3 is TGTGCCAGCAGCCCACAGGGTAGCAATCAGCCCCAGCATTTT. Its protein product is CASSPQGSNQPQHF.

The CDR3: CAISESLGTNYGYTF. DNA of the CDR3: TGTGCCATCAGTGAAAGTCTCGGGACTAACTATGGCTACACCTTC. V is TRBV10-3 and J is TRBJ1-2; D uncertain. This CDR3 region has 15 residues. The V and J ends lost 3 bases and 0 bases respectively, with 11 bases between them. The germline V gene has CDR1 ENHRY and CDR2 SYGVKD.

In regard to this clone: The conserved final phenylalanine or tryptophan is absent from the CDR3, which likely points to a read error. The chain joins TRBV19 to TRBJ1-2, with a weak D call TRBD1 (5 bases). Germline CDR1 is LNHDA and CDR2 is SQIVND (reference sequence). The CDR3 totals 13 residues. V dropped 10 bases and J dropped 5 bases, with 17 bases sitting between them. The CDR3 DNA reads as TGTGCCACCAATGGGGGGGTAGGGTATGGCTACACCGTC. It translates to CATNGGVGYGYTV.

The chain recombines TRBV30 with TRBJ2-7, with D possibly being TRBD2 (7 bases). The CDR3 runs 15 residues. Trimming shortened V by 3 bases and J by 3 bases, and 18 bases separated the two germline ends. Germline values: CDR1 GTSNPN, CDR2 SVGIG (reference sequence). DNA of the CDR3: TGTGCCTGGAGGGTCTGGCGGGGGCAAGGCTACGAGCAGTACTTC. Its protein product is CAWRVWRGQGYEQYF.

The V gene is TRBV9, the J gene TRBJ1-3; no firm D call. Germline V lookup: CDR1 SGDLS, CDR2 YYNGEE. This CDR3 spans 17 amino acids. The ends were cut back, 0 bases at V and 0 bases at J, with 13 bases in the middle. CDR3 DNA: TGTGCCAGCAGCGTAGCGTCCGCGGCAAGCTCTGGAAACACCATATATTTT. This sequence encodes CASSVASAASSGNTIYF.

The chain recombines TRBV5-6 with TRBJ2-3; TRBD2 aligns across 13 bases. J lost 1 base, V lost 2 bases, and 4 bases had no gene match. The CDR3 length is 17 residues. Germline V gene data show CDR1 as SGHDT and CDR2 as YYEEEE. The CDR3, as DNA: TGTGCCAGCAGCTTCGGGACTAGCGGGGTTCGCACAGATACGCAGTATTTT. It encodes CASSFGTSGVRTDTQYF.

The chain recombines TRBV6-6 with TRBJ1-6; TRBD1 aligns across 10 bases. The CDR3 spans 15 residues. Looked up from germline, CDR1 is MNHNY and CDR2 is SVGAGI (reference sequence). V lost 6 bases and J lost 9; bases outside the gene matches: 8. CDR3: CASRQPGQGTSPLHF. Here the CDR3 DNA reads TGTGCCAGCAGACAACCGGGACAGGGGACTTCACCCCTCCACTTT.

This chain links TRBV5-1 with TRBJ1-5; D is possibly TRBD1 (6 bases). V lost 0 bases to trimming and J lost 1 base, with 17 bases between them. This CDR3 has 18 amino acids. Germline CDR1 and CDR2: SGHRS and YFSETQ. The CDR3 region is CASSLEPMGQGSNQPQHF. In DNA form, the CDR3 reads TGCGCCAGCAGCTTGGAACCTATGGGGCAGGGGAGCAATCAGCCCCAGCATTTT.

CDR3 in DNA: TGCAGCGTTGAGACCGGGGGTACGGGAAATGAGCAGTTCTTC. This sequence encodes CSVETGGTGNEQFF. The rearrangement uses TRBV29-1 and TRBJ2-1, with D possibly being TRBD2 (6 bases). The V and J ends lost 3 bases and 7 bases respectively, with 16 bases between them. CDR1 is SQVTM and CDR2 is ANQGSEA in the germline V gene. This CDR3 contains 14 residues.

The J gene is TRBJ1-1, the V gene TRBV14, with a weak D call TRBD1 (5 bases). From germline, CDR1 is SGHDN and CDR2 FVKESK. There are 13 residues in the CDR3. The V end was cut by 4 bases, the J end by 4 bases, with 10 bases between. The chain's CDR3 is CASSRDLSTEAFF. The CDR3 DNA follows: TGTGCCAGCAGCCGGGACTTGAGCACTGAAGCTTTCTTT.

This clone was seen only once. V usage is TRBV19 and J usage is TRBJ2-3, with TRBD2 matching over 7 bases. The CDR3 is 16 amino acids. CDR1 and CDR2 from the germline V gene are LNHDA and SQIVND (reference sequence). The J segment lost 1 base and the V segment lost 5 bases, leaving 9 bases of the junction unmatched. The CDR3 region is CASSPSAGRGTDTQYF. The DNA of the CDR3 is TGTGCCAGTAGTCCCTCAGCGGGGAGAGGCACAGATACGCAGTATTTT.

Turning to this clone: Other DNA sequences within the sample encode an identical CDR3. The V call is TRBV7-2, the J call TRBJ1-1; D unresolved. This CDR3 is built from 13 residues. V lost 2 bases, J lost 4 bases, and 8 bases lay in between. Germline-derived CDR1 and CDR2 are SGHTA and FQGNSA. Here the CDR3 DNA reads TGTGCCAGCAGCTTACGTAGAAGCACTGAAGCTTTCTTT. It encodes CASSLRRSTEAFF.